These 20 T cell receptor beta chains share one sample of origin, sequenced in a study of response to subunit inactivated influenza vaccine. TCRdb independently ran MiXCR on the RT-PCR reads; one entry per CDR3 protein. Among hundreds of thousands of distinct CDR3 sequences listed, about 25% were seen once. The sample here was CD4+ T cells sorted from PBMCs, taken 5 days after vaccination. These receptors were collected from a man aged 45-60 years who received an inactivated influenza vaccine.

V gene TRBV6-6 combines with J gene TRBJ2-7; possibly TRBD2 for D (5 bases). The CDR3 is made up of 11 amino acids. V was pared by 8 bases and J by 7 bases, with 12 bases between. Germline V lookup: CDR1 MNHNY, CDR2 SVGAGI (reference sequence). DNA for the CDR3: TGTGCCAGCCGATTACGGGGTGAGCAGTACTTC. It is translated as CASRLRGEQYF.

This clonotype came up a few times. The chain employs TRBV29-1 and TRBJ2-7; D is possibly TRBD1 (6 bases). V gave up 2 bases and J gave up 6 bases, with 11 bases separating them. The CDR3 runs 12 residues. Germline lookup yields CDR1 SQVTM and CDR2 ANQGSEA. This CDR3 reads CSVETGKGEQYF. The CDR3 DNA reads as TGCAGCGTTGAAACAGGGAAAGGCGAGCAGTACTTC.

The rearrangement uses TRBV29-1 and TRBJ1-1; a weak D match, TRBD1 (5 bases). Germline assignment: CDR1 SQVTM and CDR2 ANQGSEA. Between the trimmed V and J ends, which lost 0 bases and 8 bases, there was a span of 10 bases. The CDR3 consists of 12 residues. CDR3 protein: CSVEEGVREAFF. The DNA of the CDR3 is TGCAGCGTTGAAGAAGGGGTCAGGGAAGCTTTCTTT. Complete variable domain (other parts from reference TRBV29-1 and TRBJ1-1): SAVISQKPSRDICQRGTSLTIQCQVDSQVTMMFWYRQQPGQSLTLIATANQGSEATYESGFVIDKFPISRPNLTFSTLTVSNMSPEDSSIYLCSVEEGVREAFFGQGTRLTVV.

The gene calls are TRBV10-3 and TRBJ2-3; the D gene is possibly TRBD2 (5 bases). The germline gives CDR1 ENHRY, CDR2 SYGVKD. CDR3 length: 17 amino acids. The ends were cut back, 0 bases at V and 1 base at J, with 14 bases in the middle. CDR3 bases: TGTGCCATCAGTGAGTCTCTCGGCGGGCGACGCACAGATACGCAGTATTTT. This translates into CAISESLGGRRTDTQYF.

In DNA form, the CDR3 reads TGTGCCAGCAGTTTGTCAGGGTGGCAAAATCAGCCCCAGCATTTT. This codes for CASSLSGWQNQPQHF. The genes are TRBV12-3 or TRBV12-4 and TRBJ1-5; maybe TRBD1 (5 bases). V was clipped by 3 bases and J by 4 bases, with 13 bases between them. This CDR3 is built from 15 residues.

This clonotype appeared a few times. This sequence joins TRBV5-1 and TRBJ2-3; 7 positions match TRBD2. The CDR3 has 16 residues. J was trimmed by 0 bases and V by 1 base; bases with no gene match: 5. In germline, CDR1 is SGHRS, CDR2 YFSETQ. In DNA, the CDR3 is TGCGCCAGCAGCTTGCCGGGGGGACCAAGCACAGATACGCAGTATTTT. Protein: CASSLPGGPSTDTQYF.

The rearrangement uses TRBV18 and TRBJ1-1; tentatively, D is TRBD1 (6 bases). The CDR3 has 15 residues. Trimming took 0 bases from V and 5 from J, leaving 13 bases between them. The germline V gene has CDR1 KGHSH and CDR2 LQKENI. Here the CDR3 DNA reads TGTGCCAGCTCACCACCTAGGGGGATACTAACTGAAGCTTTCTTT. This codes for CASSPPRGILTEAFF.

The rearrangement links TRBV7-3 to TRBJ2-1, with D possibly being TRBD1 (6 bases). This CDR3 contains 13 residues. Germline V gene data show CDR1 as SGHTA and CDR2 as FQGTGA. Deletions cut 5 bases from V and 10 bases from J, with 15 bases between. The CDR3: CASSVSQGREQFF. Here the CDR3 DNA reads TGTGCCAGCAGCGTATCACAGGGTAGAGAGCAGTTCTTC.

The rearrangement links TRBV15 to TRBJ1-2, with D unclear. The CDR3 sequence is 15 residues long. Trimming pared 7 bases from V and 5 bases from J, leaving 20 bases between. Germline CDR1 and CDR2: LNHNV and YYDKDF (reference sequence). CDR3 protein: CATKFSGLRDYGYTF. Written as DNA, the CDR3 is TGTGCCACCAAATTCTCCGGACTTAGGGATTATGGCTACACCTTC.

This clonotype was counted a few times. The chain's CDR3 is CASSFGGTEETQYF. CDR3 nucleotides: TGCGCCAGCAGCTTTGGCGGTACCGAGGAGACCCAGTACTTC. The V call is TRBV5-1, the J call TRBJ2-5; D remains ambiguous. Germline V CDR1 and CDR2: SGHRS, YFSETQ. V lost 2 bases to trimming and J lost 5 bases, with 13 bases between them. The CDR3 loop spans 14 amino acids.

The table lists this clonotype with a few counts. J is TRBJ2-4 and V is TRBV7-2; 9 bases align to TRBD1. V lost 7 bases, J lost 0 bases, and 10 bases stayed unmatched. The CDR3 is made up of 17 amino acids. CDR1 is SGHTA, CDR2 FQGNSA, per germline. DNA for the CDR3: TGTGCCAGCAAACCGGGACAGGGTAAACTAGCCAAAAACATTCAGTACTTC. This gives the protein CASKPGQGKLAKNIQYF.

V usage is TRBV6-5 and J usage is TRBJ2-5; 12 bases fit TRBD2. The V and J ends lost 2 bases and 4 bases, in that order; junction bases with no gene match: 8. CDR3 length equals 17 residues. Per germline, CDR1 MNHEY and CDR2 SVGAGI. CDR3 amino acids: CASSYRFLAGGPETQYF. In nucleotides, the CDR3 is TGTGCCAGCAGTTACCGGTTTCTAGCGGGGGGGCCAGAGACCCAGTACTTC.

This clonotype turned up a few times. This chain uses TRBV29-1 with TRBJ2-4, with 10 bases aligning to TRBD1. The germline gives CDR1 SQVTM, CDR2 ANQGSEA. The CDR3 loop spans 13 amino acids. Trimming took 8 bases from V and 4 from J; bases not matched to a gene: 5. CDR3 residues: CSMRQGAKNIQYF. The CDR3 DNA follows: TGCAGCATGAGACAGGGGGCAAAAAACATTCAGTACTTC.

This clonotype was detected only once. CDR3 in DNA: TGTGCCAGCAGCCAAGGTGGCAGGGGGCAAGGCTACACCTTC. Translated: CASSQGGRGQGYTF. V gene TRBV14 combines with J gene TRBJ1-2; 8 bases are a match to TRBD1. The CDR3 extends over 14 amino acids. Germline loops: CDR1 SGHDN, CDR2 FVKESK. Losses at the gene ends were 1 base for V and 8 bases for J; bases not matched to a gene: 6.

This sequence joins TRBV11-2 and TRBJ2-3, with 8 nucleotides matching TRBD1. Germline CDR1 is SGHAT and CDR2 is FQNNGV. The CDR3 has 19 residues. The junction had 22 bases not matched to a gene; V was cut back by 7 bases and J by 4 bases. This CDR3 is CASNRHRDRPNRRADTQYF. CDR3 DNA sequence: TGTGCCAGCAATCGACACCGGGACAGGCCAAATCGGCGCGCAGATACGCAGTATTTT.

V usage is TRBV5-1 and J usage is TRBJ2-7; 8 nucleotides align to TRBD1. This CDR3 contains 13 residues. J was trimmed by 6 bases and V by 3 bases; bases with no gene match: 5. In germline, CDR1 is SGHRS, CDR2 YFSETQ. The CDR3 bases are TGCGCCAGCAGCTCGGGACAGGAGGGCGAGCAGTACTTC. Amino acids: CASSSGQEGEQYF.

The CDR3: CSSFPGKGQFF. CDR3 DNA sequence: TGCAGTTCTTTTCCCGGGAAGGGGCAGTTCTTC. This rearrangement joins TRBV20-1 to TRBJ2-1; perhaps TRBD2 as D (5 bases). The CDR3 is 11 amino acids. Trimming shortened V by 8 bases and J by 12 bases, and 17 bases separated the two germline ends. Germline V gene lookup returns CDR1 DFQATT and CDR2 SNEGSKA (reference sequence).

This clonotype was observed a handful of times. This CDR3 reads CASTKGHKSHYEQYF. The DNA for the CDR3 is TGTGCCAGCACAAAAGGGCACAAATCCCACTACGAGCAGTACTTC. This chain joins TRBV6-2 or TRBV6-3 and TRBJ2-7; D unclear. The germline V gene encodes CDR1 MNHEY and CDR2 SVGEGT. The CDR3 spans 15 residues. Trimming shortened V by 7 bases and J by 3 bases, and 19 bases separated the two germline ends.

The CDR3 DNA reads TGCGCCAGCAGCTTGGGGGACTACCCTCGGGGAGATACGCAGTATTTT. Protein product: CASSLGDYPRGDTQYF. The V and J genes are TRBV5-1 and TRBJ2-3, with TRBD2 matching over 7 bases. Germline values: CDR1 SGHRS, CDR2 YFSETQ. CDR3 size: 16 residues. With 0 bases clipped from V and 5 bases from J, the junction kept 9 bases outside the gene matches.

The chain is built from TRBV28 and TRBJ2-2; D unresolved. Trimming left V 7 bases short and J 5 bases short, with 8 bases between. There are 12 residues in the CDR3. The germline gives CDR1 MDHEN, CDR2 SYDVKM. The chain's CDR3 is CASKGPTGELFF. For the CDR3, the DNA is TGTGCCAGCAAAGGGCCGACCGGGGAGCTGTTTTTT.